These 5 T cell receptor beta chains were all obtained from the same sample, sequenced in a study of blood T cell repertoires in COVID-19. The protocol was immunoSEQ multiplex PCR, while the TCRdb copy is restricted to in-frame clones and leaves out a portion. The top ten hold around 5.8% of the sample, which has more than 65,000 clones, about 85% seen once. Specimen: peripheral blood. The receptors were sampled from a man between 60 and 75 years old with active or convalescent COVID-19.

The chain carries TRBV20-1 and TRBJ2-1; D call uncertain. The ends were cut back, 3 bases at V and 3 bases at J, with 15 bases in the middle. Germline V gene sequence: CDR1 DFQATT, CDR2 SNEGSKA (reference sequence). The CDR3 is 15 amino acids. Here the CDR3 reads CSASHDLTRYNEQFF. CDR3 sequence (DNA): TGCAGTGCTAGTCATGATCTAACCCGCTACAATGAGCAGTTCTTC.

The CDR3 loop reads CASSDLGRGAFF. The CDR3 DNA is TGTGCCAGCAGTGACCTAGGGAGGGGAGCTTTCTTT. This sequence joins TRBV25-1 and TRBJ1-1; D is possibly TRBD1 (5 bases). There are 12 residues in the CDR3. Germline V gene lookup returns CDR1 MGHDK and CDR2 SYGVNS. The germline V and J ends were trimmed by 3 bases and 10 bases, with 12 bases remaining between them.

The CDR3: CASSVGTGLNQPQHF. CDR3 DNA sequence: TGTGCCAGCAGCGTTGGGACAGGGTTAAATCAGCCCCAGCATTTT. The chain recombines TRBV9 with TRBJ1-5, with 9 bases lining up with TRBD1. Trimming at V came to 2 bases and at J to 4 bases, leaving 4 bases not matched to a gene. This CDR3 spans 15 amino acids. CDR1 and CDR2 (germline): SGDLS, YYNGEE.

This chain joins TRBV6-6 and TRBJ2-5; unclear D gene. Trimming shortened V by 5 bases and J by 7 bases, and 11 bases separated the two germline ends. CDR3 length: 12 residues. CDR1 is MNHNY, CDR2 SVGAGI, per germline (reference sequence). CDR3 region: CASSPPTGTQYF. In DNA form, the CDR3 reads TGTGCCAGCAGTCCCCCTACCGGGACCCAGTACTTC.

The chain carries TRBV6-5 and TRBJ2-7; 7 nucleotides match TRBD2. Trimming cost V 6 bases and J 0 bases; bases outside gene matches: 8. Germline-derived CDR1 and CDR2 are MNHEY and SVGAGI. The CDR3 is 15 amino acids. The CDR3 DNA reads as TGTGCCAGCAGCTACGCGGGGAGGGGCTCCTACGAGCAGTACTTC. Translation: CASSYAGRGSYEQYF.